What follows are 3 T cell receptor beta chains derived from one specimen sequenced in a study of T cell repertoires in cytomegalovirus infection. The antigens of these receptors remain unknown. Using its own MiXCR run on the reads, TCRdb lists one record per CDR3 protein. The sample lists 900,000 to 950,000 distinct CDR3 sequences; around a third were seen once. The sample here was cultured CD8+ T cells from PBMCs, taken from culture after CMV antigen stimulation. These receptors were taken from a human donor in good health (CMV status not recorded). Some clones in this sample may be carry-over from other donors' samples.

The CDR3 reads CASSLGGHFTDTQYF. Written as DNA, the CDR3 is TGCGCCAGCAGCTTGGGTGGGCATTTCACAGATACGCAGTATTTT. The V call is TRBV5-1, the J call TRBJ2-3; D is unclear. Germline V gene sequence: CDR1 SGHRS, CDR2 YFSETQ. The CDR3 contains 15 residues. V was shortened by 0 bases and J by 2 bases, with 10 bases between the two germline ends.

This chain links TRBV9 with TRBJ1-1, with D uncertain. Germline-derived CDR1 and CDR2 are SGDLS and YYNGEE. The CDR3 runs 14 residues. V was clipped by 0 bases and J by 1 base, with 7 bases between them. The CDR3 DNA reads TGTGCCAGCAGCGTAGGCGATTGGAACACTGAAGCTTTCTTT. Protein: CASSVGDWNTEAFF.

Regarding this clonotype: One junction end disagrees with the germline gene, perhaps due to a read error. This chain uses TRBV4-1 with TRBJ2-7, with D maybe TRBD2 (6 bases). CDR1 is MGHRA, CDR2 YSYEKL, per germline. The CDR3 extends over 15 amino acids. The CDR3 here is CASSQGVTGAYEQYF. DNA for the CDR3: TGTGCCAGCAGCCAAGGAGTTACGGGGGCCTACGAGCAGTACTTC.